This paragraph covers one T cell receptor beta chain sequence. Sequencing used immunoSEQ multiplex PCR; TCRdb keeps in-frame clones, though not all of them. The data contain roughly 42,000 clones, 80% to 90% of them seen just once; the ten biggest clones take up 6.2%. This sample stems from a study of blood T cell repertoires in COVID-19. Overall study: Sites across the United States, Italy and Spain contributed samples from acute and convalescent COVID-19. T cells, B-cell-depleted T cells, or PBMCs supplied cDNA or gDNA.

With 4 bases clipped from V and 2 bases from J, the junction kept 4 bases outside the gene matches. Germline V gene data show CDR1 as KGHSY and CDR2 as FQNENV. The CDR3 is made up of 15 amino acids. This TCR derives from a human donor in a cohort sampled during active COVID-19. This chain joins TRBV16 and TRBJ2-3; 9 nucleotides line up with TRBD1. Sequencing input: peripheral blood. CDR3 region: CASSPGQGNTDTQYF. CDR3 in DNA: TGTGCCAGCAGCCCAGGACAGGGGAACACAGATACGCAGTATTTT.